A single T cell receptor beta chain is shown here with its context. The sample belongs to a study of CD8 T cells in Susac syndrome. V was pared by 5 bases and J by 6 bases, with 17 bases between. There are 15 residues in the CDR3. The germline gives CDR1 SGHTA, CDR2 FQGNSA. Reverse transcription of roughly 0.5 to 1 ug RNA was performed with random hexamers. Multiplex immunoSEQ PCR targeted 54 Vbeta and 13 Jbeta TCR beta segments. From the immunoSEQ multiplex PCR reads, TCRdb called clonotypes with MiXCR, one entry per CDR3 protein. The data show about 52,000 distinct CDR3 sequences, 93% seen once. The sequence was collected from a human donor with multiple sclerosis. The V gene is TRBV7-2, the J gene TRBJ1-5; D is unclear. Sequenced input: CD8+ T cells from PBMCs. The CDR3 loop reads CASSIPGIGGQPQHF. The CDR3 region has the DNA TGTGCCAGCAGCATTCCCGGGATCGGAGGTCAGCCCCAGCATTTT.